This TCR beta chain stems from a study of shared clonotypes between healthy human individuals. Study overall: Per donor, CD8 memory used one plate, CD8 naive used two, CD4 memory used three and CD4 naive used three.

A remark on this clone: Its antigen is currently unknown.

This CDR3 has 13 amino acids. The trim removed 6 bases at V and 9 bases at J, leaving 4 bases unmatched. Germline lookup yields CDR1 SGHVS and CDR2 FQNEAQ. General study findings and limits: Represented diversity (both genetic and exposure-history) was limited by the small number of donors. A handful of donors had around 5.2% of their naive CD4 clonotypes in common.

Sorted-subset replicate PCR reactions were performed with around 200 ng DNA, corresponding to tens of thousands of T cell genomes. Profiling relied on immunoSEQ multiplex PCR, and the TCRdb table lists in-frame clones only, not all of them. This sample has about 1 million clones, with under 80% found just once. This chain connects TRBV7-8 to TRBJ2-1; 11 bases are shared with TRBD2. Sequencing was performed on memory CD4+ T cells sorted from blood. Subset: CD45RA-negative fraction. This clonotype was obtained from a young man in good health. The CDR3 bases are TGTGCCAGCAGTACTAGCGGGAGACGTGAGCAGTTCTTC. It yields the protein CASSTSGRREQFF. The whole variable domain, filled in from reference TRBV7-8 and TRBJ2-1, reads GAGVSQSPRYKVAKRGQDVALRCDPISGHVSLFWYQQALGQGPEFLTYFQNEAQLDKSGLPSDRFFAERPEGSVSTLKIQRTQQEDSAVYLCASSTSGRREQFFGPGTRLTVL.